This T cell receptor beta chain was sequenced during a study of tumor and adjacent non-tumor tissue in lung cancer. Study summary: There were approximately twelve adenocarcinoma, 2 squamous cell carcinoma and 1 small cell lung cancer cases. Study findings and constraints: Tumor tissue had significantly higher TCR diversity than normal lung. Normal lung showed higher cumulative top 100 clone frequency than tumor.

The template was RNA from unsorted bulk tissue. This clonotype was counted between two and nine times. The antigen is unknown. There are 14 residues in the CDR3. Trimming left V 5 bases short and J 1 base short, with 11 bases between. Germline V gives CDR1 PRHDT, CDR2 FYEKMQ (reference sequence). The library came from three nested PCR rounds adapted from ARM-PCR protocols. MiXCR, run by TCRdb on the multiplex PCR reads, gives a single entry per CDR3 protein. The top ten hold about 20% of the sample, which has over 110,000 distinct CDR3 sequences, roughly 66% seen once. The sequenced sample was lung tumor tissue. The receptor was derived from a man between 60 and 75 years old with small cell lung cancer. The J gene is TRBJ1-2, the V gene TRBV13, with D uncertain. CDR3 bases: TGTGCCAGCAGCCATTCCTGGGGTAACTATGGCTACACCTTC. Its translation is CASSHSWGNYGYTF. Using reference TRBV13 and TRBJ1-2 for the parts outside the CDR3, the full variable domain is AAGVIQSPRHLIKEKRETATLKCYPIPRHDTVYWYQQGPGQDPQFLISFYEKMQSDKGSIPDRFSAQQFSDYHSELNMSSLELGDSALYFCASSHSWGNYGYTFGSGTRLTVV.